The 24 T cell receptor beta chains reported below all come from one sample, sequenced in a study of response to subunit inactivated influenza vaccine. TCRdb used MiXCR to reprocess the RT-PCR reads, holding one entry per CDR3 protein. The repertoire holds roughly 500,000 distinct CDR3 sequences, 15% to 20% seen once, with 3% to 3.5% in the top ten. Sequenced material: CD4+ T cells sorted from PBMCs, taken roughly 24 months after vaccination. The origin of the receptors is a man between 50 and 70 years old who received an inactivated influenza vaccine.

This clonotype was counted at least ten times. The V and J genes are TRBV27 and TRBJ2-2; 7 positions match TRBD2. V was pared by 6 bases and J by 0 bases, with 4 bases of the junction left unmatched. CDR1 is MNHEY and CDR2 is SMNVEV in the germline V gene (reference sequence). This CDR3 contains 15 residues. DNA for the CDR3: TGTGCCAGCAGCCGTGGACTAGCGAACACCGGGGAGCTGTTTTTT. This translates into CASSRGLANTGELFF.

This clonotype was observed a handful of times. The gene calls are TRBV6-2 or TRBV6-3 and TRBJ2-5, with 12 nucleotides matching TRBD2. The CDR3 totals 14 residues. Germline CDR1 and CDR2: MNHEY and SVGEGT. V was pared by 6 bases and J by 5 bases, with 4 bases of the junction left unmatched. CDR3 nucleotide sequence: TGTGCCAGCAGAGCTAGCGGGGGGGCCGAGACCCAGTACTTC. Translation: CASRASGGAETQYF.

The rearrangement joins TRBV24-1 to TRBJ1-2; TRBD1 aligns across 8 bases. V shed 11 bases, J shed 5 bases, and the junction held 18 bases outside the gene matches. The length of the CDR3 is 16 residues. The germline gives CDR1 KGHDR, CDR2 SFDVKD. CDR3 amino acids: CASRTDREAGFYGYTF. CDR3 nucleotides: TGTGCCAGCAGAACGGACAGGGAAGCCGGGTTTTATGGCTACACCTTC.

J is TRBJ1-4 and V is TRBV4-2; D may be TRBD1 (5 bases). The CDR3 spans 15 residues. Deletions cut 0 bases from V and 8 bases from J, with 13 bases between. From germline, CDR1 is LGHNA and CDR2 YNFKEQ. The CDR3 DNA is TGTGCCAGCAGCCAAGATCGGGGCAGGGTAGAAAAACTGTTTTTT. Translation gives CASSQDRGRVEKLFF.

This clonotype showed up just a few times. The chain employs TRBV28 and TRBJ2-7; D remains unclear. V lost 3 bases and J 0 bases, leaving 9 bases between the germline ends. Germline loops: CDR1 MDHEN, CDR2 SYDVKM. The CDR3 is 14 amino acids. This chain's CDR3 is CASSFELTSYEQYF. The CDR3 DNA follows: TGTGCCAGCAGTTTTGAACTGACCTCCTACGAGCAGTACTTC.

This clonotype was seen a few times. The CDR3 DNA follows: TGTGCCAGCAGCCAAGTCTCGAGTATCGAGCAGTACTTC. It is translated as CASSQVSSIEQYF. The chain combines TRBV3-1 with TRBJ2-7; D is unresolved. Looked up from germline, CDR1 is LGHDT and CDR2 is YNNKEL (reference sequence). Between the trimmed V and J ends, which lost 1 base and 6 bases, there was a span of 10 bases. CDR3 length: 13 amino acids.

This clonotype was observed many times. This chain links TRBV3-1 with TRBJ1-5, with D unresolved. The CDR3 is made up of 13 amino acids. Germline values: CDR1 LGHDT, CDR2 YNNKEL (reference sequence). The V gene lost 0 bases and the J gene lost 10 bases, with 10 bases spanning the gap. The CDR3, as DNA: TGTGCCAGCAGCCAAGAACGCCAGGCACCCCAGCATTTT. Translated: CASSQERQAPQHF. The full variable domain, completed using reference TRBV3-1 and TRBJ1-5, is DTAVSQTPKYLVTQMGNDKSIKCEQNLGHDTMYWYKQDSKKFLKIMFSYNNKELIINETVPNRFSPKSPDKAHLNLHINSLELGDSAVYFCASSQERQAPQHFGDGTRLSIL.

This clonotype was detected only a few times. V and J are TRBV5-1 and TRBJ2-2, with a tentative D call TRBD1 (6 bases). There are 17 residues in the CDR3. V was cut by 5 bases and J by 0 bases, with 17 bases left in between. Germline V gene data show CDR1 as SGHRS and CDR2 as YFSETQ. The CDR3 protein is CASRGAESNANTGELFF. For the CDR3, the DNA is TGCGCCAGCAGGGGGGCAGAATCTAACGCGAACACCGGGGAGCTGTTTTTT. The complete variable domain, with remaining parts taken from reference TRBV5-1 and TRBJ2-2, reads KAGVTQTPRYLIKTRGQQVTLSCSPISGHRSVSWYQQTPGQGLQFLFEYFSETQRNKGNFPGRFSGRQFSNSRSEMNVSTLELGDSALYLCASRGAESNANTGELFFGEGSRLTVL.

This clonotype was counted between two and nine times. This rearrangement joins TRBV28 to TRBJ2-2; TRBD1 matches at 7 bases. The CDR3 is 14 residues long. The germline gives CDR1 MDHEN, CDR2 SYDVKM. J was trimmed by 5 bases and V by 6 bases; bases with no gene match: 6. As DNA, the CDR3 is TGTGCCAGCAGAAGAGGGGGCGGGACCGGGGAGCTGTTTTTT. Encoded protein: CASRRGGGTGELFF.

The rearrangement joins TRBV12-3 or TRBV12-4 to TRBJ2-2, with D tentatively TRBD1 (5 bases). The CDR3 is made up of 15 amino acids. With 3 bases removed from V and 8 bases from J, the gap between germline ends came to 16 bases. The CDR3 coding sequence is TGTGCCAGCAGTTTGTGGGGCAGGACCATTGGGGAGCTGTTTTTT. Amino acid sequence: CASSLWGRTIGELFF.

The V and J genes are TRBV12-3 or TRBV12-4 and TRBJ2-3, with D perhaps being TRBD1 or TRBD2 (5 bases each). CDR3 length: 16 amino acids. Trimming took off 2 bases at V and 2 bases at J, with 14 bases between the two ends. The CDR3 DNA is TGTGCCAGCAGTTTACCCGCTGGGGACGTCACAGATACGCAGTATTTT. It specifies CASSLPAGDVTDTQYF.

The chain combines TRBV20-1 with TRBJ2-7, with TRBD2 identical over 9 bases. The CDR3 runs to 14 residues. The junction had 7 bases not matched to a gene; V was cut back by 5 bases and J by 2 bases. The V gene's germline CDR1 is DFQATT and CDR2 SNEGSKA (reference sequence). This CDR3 is CSAGAGLATYEQYF. The DNA of the CDR3 is TGCAGTGCTGGGGCGGGACTAGCAACCTACGAGCAGTACTTC.

The table lists this clonotype with a few counts. This chain links TRBV11-1 with TRBJ2-3; 9 bases are a match to TRBD1. V was pared by 0 bases and J by 2 bases, with 3 bases of the junction left unmatched. Germline lookup yields CDR1 SGHAT and CDR2 FQDESV (reference sequence). The CDR3 is made up of 16 amino acids. The CDR3 here is CASSLARDRVTDTQYF. CDR3 coding DNA: TGTGCCAGCAGCTTAGCTCGGGACAGGGTCACAGATACGCAGTATTTT.

This clonotype has more than one count but fewer than ten. The chain has TRBV20-1 and TRBJ2-1; TRBD2 matches at 12 bases. The germline gives CDR1 DFQATT, CDR2 SNEGSKA (reference sequence). The CDR3 is made up of 13 amino acids. V lost 6 bases, J lost 4 bases, and 1 base stayed unmatched. The CDR3, as DNA: TGCAGTGCCGGGACTAGCGGGTACAATGAGCAGTTCTTC. Amino acid sequence: CSAGTSGYNEQFF.

This clonotype showed up just a few times. The chain combines TRBV7-2 with TRBJ2-1; D tentatively fits TRBD1 or TRBD2 (5 bases each). The V end lost 3 bases, the J end lost 4 bases, and 13 bases lay between the germline ends. From germline, CDR1 is SGHTA and CDR2 FQGNSA. The CDR3 contains 15 residues. This chain's CDR3 is CASSLTGTIYNEQFF. The CDR3 DNA sequence: TGTGCCAGCAGCTTGACCGGGACCATTTACAATGAGCAGTTCTTC.

This clonotype showed up just a few times. This rearrangement joins TRBV20-1 to TRBJ1-1; no clear D. The CDR3 has 11 amino acids. Germline V gives CDR1 DFQATT, CDR2 SNEGSKA (reference sequence). The CDR3 loop reads CSLAPGREAFF. The CDR3 DNA reads as TGCAGCTTGGCCCCGGGCCGTGAAGCTTTCTTT.

This clonotype was counted a few times. The genes are TRBV20-1 and TRBJ2-3; D might be TRBD2 (5 bases). V lost 0 bases and J lost 6, with 16 bases in between. From germline, CDR1 is DFQATT and CDR2 SNEGSKA (reference sequence). The CDR3 length is 15 residues. The CDR3, as DNA: TGCAGTGCTAGAGATCGAGCGGCAAACGTGGATACGCAGTATTTT. Its translation is CSARDRAANVDTQYF.

This clonotype was picked up a small number of times. The chain links TRBV28 to TRBJ2-7; TRBD1 matches at 7 bases. The V gene end was trimmed by 1 base and the J gene end by 6 bases; junction bases not matched to a gene: 6. The CDR3 contains 14 residues. The germline CDR1 and CDR2 sequences are MDHEN and SYDVKM. CDR3 sequence (DNA): TGTGCCAGCAGTTTATCCGCGACAGGGTCCGAGCAGTACTTC. It translates to CASSLSATGSEQYF.

The chain links TRBV5-1 to TRBJ2-1; D ambiguous. The CDR3 totals 14 residues. The V end lost 0 bases, the J end lost 7 bases, and 11 bases lay between the germline ends. Germline values: CDR1 SGHRS, CDR2 YFSETQ. CDR3 amino acids: CASSLGGLGNEQFF. In DNA form, the CDR3 reads TGCGCCAGCAGCTTGGGTGGGTTGGGGAATGAGCAGTTCTTC.

This clonotype was detected ten times or more. The chain has TRBV6-2 or TRBV6-3 and TRBJ2-7; TRBD2 agrees at 11 bases. The V segment lost 5 bases and the J segment 1 base; nucleotides outside the gene matches: 4. The V gene's germline CDR1 is MNHEY and CDR2 SVGEGT. This CDR3 has 15 residues. The chain's CDR3 is CASSIGLAGSYEQYF. CDR3 bases: TGTGCCAGCAGTATCGGACTAGCGGGTTCCTACGAGCAGTACTTC.

The genes are TRBV11-2 and TRBJ1-4; 7 nucleotides align to TRBD1. This CDR3 comprises 16 residues. V dropped 1 base and J dropped 5; count of bases not matched to a gene: 7. Germline V gene sequence: CDR1 SGHAT, CDR2 FQNNGV. The CDR3 coding sequence is TGTGCCAGCAGCTTAGGGCCAGGGACAGCAAATGAAAAACTGTTTTTT. This sequence encodes CASSLGPGTANEKLFF.

This clonotype occurred many times. The chain recombines TRBV6-1 with TRBJ1-6; no reliable D call. This CDR3 has 15 residues. Germline CDR1 and CDR2: MNHNS and SASEGT. V was clipped by 3 bases and J by 0 bases, with 6 bases between them. CDR3 protein: CASSDFSSYNSPLHF. For the CDR3, the DNA is TGTGCCAGCAGTGACTTCAGCTCCTATAATTCACCCCTCCACTTT.

The CDR3 sequence is CASSIEAGTQPQHF. The DNA for the CDR3 is TGTGCCAGTAGTATAGAGGCAGGGACTCAGCCCCAGCATTTT. This sequence joins TRBV19 and TRBJ1-5, with D maybe TRBD1 (5 bases). Looked up from germline, CDR1 is LNHDA and CDR2 is SQIVND (reference sequence). The ends were cut back, 0 bases at V and 6 bases at J, with 9 bases in the middle. CDR3 length: 14 residues.

This chain joins TRBV5-1 and TRBJ2-7; D is unresolved. The germline gives CDR1 SGHRS, CDR2 YFSETQ. The CDR3 is 15 amino acids. With 0 bases removed from V and 4 bases from J, the gap between germline ends came to 14 bases. The CDR3 region has the DNA TGCGCCAGCAGCTTGGCCTCCGCGATTGGATACGAGCAGTACTTC. It yields the protein CASSLASAIGYEQYF.